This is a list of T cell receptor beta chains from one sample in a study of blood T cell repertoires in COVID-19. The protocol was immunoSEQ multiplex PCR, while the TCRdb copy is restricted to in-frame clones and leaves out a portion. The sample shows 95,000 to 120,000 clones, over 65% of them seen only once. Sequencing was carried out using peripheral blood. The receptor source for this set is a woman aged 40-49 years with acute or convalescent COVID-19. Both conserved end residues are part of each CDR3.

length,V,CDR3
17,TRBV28,CASRGVTSGGPYNEQFF
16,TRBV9,CASSLRTSGLGNTQYF
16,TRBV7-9,CASSPVGTVNTGELFF
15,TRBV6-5,CASGLAGGVGETQYF
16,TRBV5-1,CASSLATSGHTGELFF
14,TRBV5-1,CASTLGHPATEAFF
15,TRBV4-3,CASSQATGAYQPQHF
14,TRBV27,CASSHPGGYNEQFF
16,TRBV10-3,CAISAPTGVGTDTQYF
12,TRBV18,CASRGQTYEQYF
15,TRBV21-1,CASSNRTGLSYEQYF
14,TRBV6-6,CASSSGGSGNTIYF
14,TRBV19,CASSISGEDSPLHF
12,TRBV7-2,CATITGNSPLHF
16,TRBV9,CASSSDPRRPTDTQYF
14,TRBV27,CASSFPTDLYGYTF
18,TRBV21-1,CASSTLGVLAGGSYEQYF
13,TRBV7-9,CASTGNRFSKQFF
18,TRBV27,CASSFNQGVGSYNSPLHF
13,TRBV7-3,CASSLIADNEQFF
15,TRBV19,CASNGQGAGNTEAFF
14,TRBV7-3,CASSLSRDSYGYTF
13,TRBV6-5,CASRTGGSSGYTF
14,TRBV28,CASSVQVTPYEQYF
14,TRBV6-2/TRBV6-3,CASSYGSGNQPQHF
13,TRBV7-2,CASSGGAAETQYF
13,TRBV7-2,CASSPQARYGYTF
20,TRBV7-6,CASSLRGQGEHPATNEKLFF
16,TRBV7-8,CASSVVAGGFGNTIYF
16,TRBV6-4,CASSPLAGGYTDTQYF
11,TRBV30,CAWSVANTIYF
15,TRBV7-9,CASSLGPQGLETQYF
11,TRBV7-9,CASNQGTEAFF
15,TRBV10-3,CAISESGAALYEQYF
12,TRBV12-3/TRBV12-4,CASTFEGSPLHF
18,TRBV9,CASSALDRSGGAYNEQFF
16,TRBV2,CASSAYLLAGRYEQYF
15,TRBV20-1,CSASGDRAGADTQYF
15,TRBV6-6,CASSYSKAGQETQYF
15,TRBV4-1,CASSQDTRDIYEQYF
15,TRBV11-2,CASSLGQAGANVLTF
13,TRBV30,CAWSVQQHQPQHF
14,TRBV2,CASTPGQGAYEQYF
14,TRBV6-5,CASIGRRSNQPQHF
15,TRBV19,CASSKRGTVEQPQHF
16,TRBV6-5,CASSSTGDHSGNTIYF
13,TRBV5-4,CASSLEGGAEQFF
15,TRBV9,CASSVEGTRWETQYF
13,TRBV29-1,CSVVGTGGYEQYF
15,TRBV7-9,CASSSRDREGTEAFF
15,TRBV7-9,CASSPSGGAVDEQFF
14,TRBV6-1,CASSEVRSNQPQHF
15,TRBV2,CASSEGGRGQSPLHF
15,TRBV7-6,CASSLGQATTYEQYF